Included here is one T cell receptor beta chain sequence, with context. The target antigen is unknown. A junction end diverges from the germline sequence, so it may reflect a read error. The CDR3 sequence is 14 residues long. Per the germline V gene, CDR1 is MNHNY and CDR2 is SVGAGI (reference sequence). The protocol was immunoSEQ multiplex PCR, while the TCRdb copy is restricted to in-frame clones and leaves out a portion. The sample records roughly 17,000 clones, approximately 90% being singletons. The data are from a study of T cells in localized non-small cell lung cancer. Findings of the study overall: Uninvolved adjacent lung, not tumor, had the highest T cell clonality.

The clonotype was recovered from an older male donor with stage II squamous cell lung carcinoma. The chain employs TRBV6-6 and TRBJ1-1; D unresolved. Sequencing used peripheral blood, obtained before any cancer treatment. In DNA, the CDR3 is TGTGCCAGCAGTTACGATCCGGGGAACCCTGAAGCTTTCTTT. It codes for CASSYDPGNPEAFF.